This is a list of T cell receptor beta chains from one sample in a study of T cells in Graves' hyperthyroidism and ophthalmopathy. In TCRdb, the multiplex PCR reads were re-called with MiXCR into one record per CDR3 protein. The sample shows 340,000 or so distinct CDR3 sequences, roughly 17% of them seen only once. What was sequenced was blood. These receptors were collected from a man aged 30-40 years with Graves' hyperthyroidism. Each CDR3 is given with its conserved first and last residue. The order of the fields is D gene, V gene, CDR3 length, clone size, J gene, CDR3 DNA, CDR3 protein. D genes are given only for firm matches. Clone size is shown for a subset of rows, as once, few, many or a class of expanded clone.

NA	TRBV24-1	11	many	TRBJ2-5	TGTGCCACCAGTGAGGCGGAGACCCAGTACTTC	CATSEAETQYF
NA	TRBV28	14	many	TRBJ2-7	TGTGCCAGCAGTTTATGGGCGGAGGGGCGCGAGCAGTACTTC	CASSLWAEGREQYF
NA	TRBV19	16	NA	TRBJ1-5	TGTGCCAGTAGTATAGCCCCCAGGGCGGGCAATCAGCCCCAGCATTTT	CASSIAPRAGNQPQHF
TRBD2	TRBV11-2	14	many	TRBJ2-3	TGTGCCAGCAGCGAAGCGGGACCCACAGATACGCAGTATTTT	CASSEAGPTDTQYF
NA	TRBV29-1	12	NA	TRBJ2-5	TGCAGCGCCGTCTCTCCAGGGGAGACCCAGTACTTC	CSAVSPGETQYF
NA	TRBV28	14	many	TRBJ1-2	TGTGCCAGCAGTTTGTACAGGGAGCTGTATGGCTACACCTTC	CASSLYRELYGYTF
NA	TRBV10-3	18	NA	TRBJ2-3	TGTGCCATCAGTGAGATCCCCAGTGGGCTTTCTAGCACAGATACGCAGTATTTT	CAISEIPSGLSSTDTQYF
NA	TRBV29-1	14	few	TRBJ2-1	TGCAGCTTTCGGACCAAGAGCTCCTACAATGAGCAGTTCTTC	CSFRTKSSYNEQFF
TRBD1	TRBV30	18	NA	TRBJ1-4	TGTGCCTGGACCCAGGGGGCCTTAGCTAAAGCAACTAGTGAAAAACTGTTTTTT	CAWTQGALAKATSEKLFF
NA	TRBV30	12	many	TRBJ2-2	TGTGCCTGGAGTGTTTCGGCCGGGGAGCTGTTTTTT	CAWSVSAGELFF
NA	TRBV24-1	14	many	TRBJ2-7	TGTGCCACCAGTAAATCGAGGGACTCCTACGAGCAGTACTTC	CATSKSRDSYEQYF
NA	TRBV28	16	many	TRBJ2-2	TGTGCCAGCAGCCCCTTGGGACAACCGAACACCGGGGAGCTGTTTTTT	CASSPLGQPNTGELFF
NA	TRBV6-1	15	many	TRBJ2-7	TGTGCCAGCAGTGAAGGGGGTCCAGGGCCCTACGAGCAGTACTTC	CASSEGGPGPYEQYF
NA	TRBV27	14	many	TRBJ2-2	TGTGCCAGCAGTTTCCGGGAGTCCACCGGGGAGCTGTTTTTT	CASSFRESTGELFF
TRBD2	TRBV2	21	NA	TRBJ2-3	TGTGCCAGCAGTGACCTCGGGACTAGCGGGAGCGCAACGCCTAGCACAGATACGCAGTATTTT	CASSDLGTSGSATPSTDTQYF
NA	TRBV6-1	15	few	TRBJ2-3	TGTGCCAGCGACAAGAGGCGGGATGACACAGATACGCAGTATTTT	CASDKRRDDTDTQYF
NA	TRBV28	16	few	TRBJ2-7	TGTGCCAGCGACAATCTTCCCGGGACGGGCCGCTACGAGCAGTACTTC	CASDNLPGTGRYEQYF
NA	TRBV18	16	NA	TRBJ2-2	TGTGCCAGCTCACCACAAGGCGTCCCCAACACCGGGGAGCTGTTTTTT	CASSPQGVPNTGELFF
NA	TRBV6-1	14	NA	TRBJ2-5	TGTGCCAGCAGCCTGAGGGCGGCGGGAGAGACCCAGTACTTC	CASSLRAAGETQYF
TRBD2	TRBV28	15	few	TRBJ2-7	TGTGCCAGCAGTCCAACGGGGACTAGCGGGAACGAGCAGTACTTC	CASSPTGTSGNEQYF
TRBD1	TRBV18	13	many	TRBJ2-7	TGTGCCAGCTCACCAGGGACAGCCCGCGAGCAGTACTTC	CASSPGTAREQYF
NA	TRBV29-1	16	few	TRBJ2-2	TGCAGCGTTGTGGTCGGCGAGGGGGTTAGCACCGGGGAGCTGTTTTTT	CSVVVGEGVSTGELFF
NA	TRBV27	15	NA	TRBJ1-5	TGTGCCAGCACCCCACGGTGGAGGAGCAATCAGCCCCAGCATTTT	CASTPRWRSNQPQHF
NA	TRBV5-1	15	few	TRBJ2-5	TGCGCCAGCAGCCCTACGGGGGCTCTCCAAGAGACCCAGTACTTC	CASSPTGALQETQYF
NA	TRBV4-1	15	few	TRBJ2-2	TGCGCCAGCAGCCAAGACTACTTAAACACCGGGGAGCTGTTTTTT	CASSQDYLNTGELFF
NA	TRBV20-1	10	few	TRBJ1-1	TGCAGTGCGCAGGGGACTGAAGCTTTCTTT	CSAQGTEAFF
NA	TRBV18	14	few	TRBJ2-7	TGTGCCAGCTCCGATGGCTTACAGGGCTACGAGCAGTACTTC	CASSDGLQGYEQYF
TRBD2	TRBV20-1	15	many	TRBJ2-7	TGCAGTGCTACCCCGGGGGGGACTAACATCTACGAGCAGTACTTC	CSATPGGTNIYEQYF
NA	TRBV7-3	16	many	TRBJ1-1	TGTGCCAGCAGCTTAGGGTGGGTGATCTTGAACACTGAAGCTTTCTTT	CASSLGWVILNTEAFF
NA	TRBV5-1	18	many	TRBJ2-1	TGCGCCAGCAGCACAACAATGTGGGCCCCCTCTCCGTACAATGAGCAGTTCTTC	CASSTTMWAPSPYNEQFF
NA	TRBV2	13	many	TRBJ1-6	TGTGCCAGCAGTGAATCCCTTCGCTCACCCCTCCACTTT	CASSESLRSPLHF
NA	TRBV12-3/TRBV12-4	13	many	TRBJ1-1	TGTGCCAGCAGTTTCCAGGGTACCACTGAAGCTTTCTTT	CASSFQGTTEAFF
TRBD1	TRBV11-2	16	NA	TRBJ2-1	TGTGCCAGCAGCCGGGACAGGGGGCGCAGGGCGAATGAGCAGTTCTTC	CASSRDRGRRANEQFF
NA	TRBV24-1	13	few	TRBJ1-1	TGTGCCACCAGTGATTTCGCGAACACTGAAGCTTTCTTT	CATSDFANTEAFF
NA	TRBV28	17	many	TRBJ2-5	TGTGCCAGCAGAATTTTAAGGACCGATGGATTTGTAGAGACCCAGTACTTC	CASRILRTDGFVETQYF
NA	TRBV7-9	16	NA	TRBJ2-7	TGTGCCAGCAGCTTACCCCGACAGCTCCCAGGCTACGAGCAGTACTTC	CASSLPRQLPGYEQYF
TRBD2	TRBV5-1	14	many	TRBJ2-7	TGCGCCAGCACCCTCACTAGCGGACCCTACGAGCAGTACTTC	CASTLTSGPYEQYF
NA	TRBV12-3/TRBV12-4	13	NA	TRBJ1-2	TGTGCCAGCAGTCTGGACGGCGGATCTGGCTACACCTTC	CASSLDGGSGYTF
NA	TRBV10-3	19	few	TRBJ1-2	TGTGCCATCAGTGAGACACTCCGTCCAGGGCTCTATCGCAACTATGGCTACACCTTC	CAISETLRPGLYRNYGYTF
NA	TRBV28	13	many	TRBJ2-7	TGTGCCAGCACCCGAGGGGGTTTCTACGAGCAGTACTTC	CASTRGGFYEQYF
TRBD1	TRBV7-2	17	NA	TRBJ2-7	TGTGCCAGCAGCTTAGGGTCGGACAGGCGCCTACGGGCCGAGCAGTACTTC	CASSLGSDRRLRAEQYF
NA	TRBV9	15	NA	TRBJ2-7	TGTGCCAGCAGCGTAGATCAGAGCCACTCCTACGAGCAGTACTTC	CASSVDQSHSYEQYF
TRBD2	TRBV3-1	14	many	TRBJ2-7	TGTGCCAGCAGCCACAGCGGGACCTCCTACGAGCAGTACTTC	CASSHSGTSYEQYF